These 27 T cell receptor beta chains were sequenced from one sample in a study of blood T cell repertoires in COVID-19. Method: immunoSEQ multiplex PCR; TCRdb's copy keeps in-frame clones and lacks some. The table lists fewer than 450,000 clones, about 90% of them singletons. Sequencing input: PBMCs or T cells enriched from blood (not recorded which). These receptors came from a man aged 18 to 29 who had recovered from COVID-19.

CDR3 sequence: CASSLERGTTDTQYF. For the CDR3, the DNA is TGTGCCAGCAGCTTAGAGAGAGGAACCACAGATACGCAGTATTTT. V gene TRBV11-2 combines with J gene TRBJ2-3; D is ambiguous. V was trimmed by 0 bases and J by 2 bases, leaving 9 bases between them. This CDR3 is built from 15 residues. Per the germline V gene, CDR1 is SGHAT and CDR2 is FQNNGV.

This clone has just one count. This chain joins TRBV24-1 and TRBJ2-2, with 10 bases lining up with TRBD1. With 8 bases clipped from V and 6 bases from J, the junction kept 8 bases outside the gene matches. Germline V gene sequence: CDR1 KGHDR, CDR2 SFDVKD. The CDR3 covers 15 residues. CDR3 sequence (DNA): TGTGCCACCACCGGGACAGGGGTTCGCGCCGGGGAGCTGTTTTTT. It is translated as CATTGTGVRAGELFF.

The chain joins TRBV19 to TRBJ1-1, with unresolved D. V was clipped by 5 bases and J by 3 bases, with 10 bases between them. Germline-derived CDR1 and CDR2 are LNHDA and SQIVND (reference sequence). This CDR3 contains 13 residues. The CDR3 nucleotides read TGTGCCAGTAGTCCAGAGGCGGACACTGAAGCTTTCTTT. Translation gives CASSPEADTEAFF.

The chain combines TRBV5-1 with TRBJ1-1, with a possible D match to TRBD1 (6 bases). The V gene lost 6 bases and the J gene lost 6 bases, with 18 bases spanning the gap. The CDR3 spans 14 residues. The V gene's germline CDR1 is SGHRS and CDR2 YFSETQ. The CDR3 protein is CASTLAGASPEAFF. Here the CDR3 DNA reads TGCGCCAGCACCCTGGCGGGGGCTTCCCCTGAAGCTTTCTTT.

V gene TRBV19 combines with J gene TRBJ2-3; maybe TRBD1 (5 bases). The V end lost 4 bases, the J end lost 6 bases, and 14 bases lay between the germline ends. The CDR3 runs to 14 residues. Germline CDR1 and CDR2: LNHDA and SQIVND (reference sequence). The chain's CDR3 is CASSTWLGVDTQYF. CDR3 nucleotide sequence: TGTGCCAGTAGTACCTGGTTAGGGGTCGATACGCAGTATTTT.

The count of this clone is one. The chain combines TRBV28 with TRBJ2-7; 7 bases line up with TRBD1. The germline CDR1 and CDR2 sequences are MDHEN and SYDVKM. Trimming took 8 bases from V and 0 from J; bases not matched to a gene: 7. The CDR3 runs to 14 residues. The CDR3 coding sequence is TGTGCCAGCGCACCACAGGGGACCTCCTACGAGCAGTACTTC. Amino acid sequence: CASAPQGTSYEQYF. The full variable domain, with the rest looked up from reference TRBV28 and TRBJ2-7, is DVKVTQSSRYLVKRTGEKVFLECVQDMDHENMFWYRQDPGLGLRLIYFSYDVKMKEKGDIPEGYSVSREKKERFSLILESASTNQTSMYLCASAPQGTSYEQYFGPGTRLTVT.

The chain uses TRBV19 and TRBJ1-2; 8 nucleotides match TRBD1. The germline CDR1 and CDR2 sequences are LNHDA and SQIVND (reference sequence). J lost 4 bases, V lost 5 bases, and 3 bases had no gene match. The CDR3 sequence is 13 residues long. As DNA, the CDR3 is TGTGCCAGTAGTGTGGACAGGGTCTATGGCTACACCTTC. This encodes CASSVDRVYGYTF.

The gene calls are TRBV7-3 and TRBJ1-5, with 8 bases lining up with TRBD1. The junction had 5 bases not matched to a gene; V was cut back by 4 bases and J by 6 bases. CDR3 length: 14 residues. CDR1 and CDR2 (germline): SGHTA, FQGTGA. CDR3 DNA sequence: TGTGCCAGCAGCTACAGGGGGGGAGGTCAGCCCCAGCATTTT. It translates to CASSYRGGGQPQHF.

The chain links TRBV19 to TRBJ1-2, with 8 bases identical to TRBD1. This CDR3 is 16 amino acids long. The junction had 12 bases not matched to a gene; V was cut back by 9 bases and J by 0 bases. Germline lookup yields CDR1 LNHDA and CDR2 SQIVND (reference sequence). The CDR3 nucleotides are TGTGCCAGGCTACTTCGGGGACAGGCCCCTAACTATGGCTACACCTTC. It codes for CARLLRGQAPNYGYTF. The full variable domain, with the rest looked up from reference TRBV19 and TRBJ1-2, is DGGITQSPKYLFRKEGQNVTLSCEQNLNHDAMYWYRQDPGQGLRLIYYSQIVNDFQKGDIAEGYSVSREKKESFPLTVTSAQKNPTAFYLCARLLRGQAPNYGYTFGSGTRLTVV.

The chain joins TRBV7-9 to TRBJ1-3, with no clear D. The CDR3 totals 14 residues. In germline, CDR1 is SEHNR, CDR2 FQNEAQ (reference sequence). Trimming cost V 4 bases and J 0 bases, with 7 bases left between them. CDR3 protein: CASSSGYSGNTIYF. Here the CDR3 DNA reads TGTGCCAGCAGCTCGGGTTACTCTGGAAACACCATATATTTT.

The chain combines TRBV7-9 with TRBJ2-7; tentative D call: TRBD1 (6 bases). CDR1 and CDR2 (germline): SEHNR, FQNEAQ (reference sequence). The CDR3 contains 12 residues. Deletions cut 4 bases from V and 5 bases from J, with 9 bases between. The CDR3 sequence is CASSSTGNEQYF. Written as DNA, the CDR3 is TGTGCCAGCAGCTCAACAGGGAACGAGCAGTACTTC.

V gene TRBV6-5 combines with J gene TRBJ1-1; TRBD1 is a possible D gene (5 bases). From germline, CDR1 is MNHEY and CDR2 SVGAGI. Between the trimmed V and J ends, which lost 6 bases and 4 bases, there was a span of 12 bases. This CDR3 is built from 13 residues. As DNA, the CDR3 is TGTGCCAGCAGGGGCAGGGTTGTCACTGAAGCTTTCTTT. Amino acid sequence: CASRGRVVTEAFF.

This rearrangement joins TRBV10-3 to TRBJ1-2; 7 bases align to TRBD1. This CDR3 spans 14 amino acids. From germline, CDR1 is ENHRY and CDR2 SYGVKD. Trimming cost V 6 bases and J 2 bases; bases outside gene matches: 6. The CDR3 loop reads CAIRGQVVNYGYTF. In nucleotides, the CDR3 is TGTGCCATCAGAGGACAGGTCGTAAACTATGGCTACACCTTC.

The chain joins TRBV5-1 to TRBJ1-6, with D possibly matching TRBD1 (5 bases). V dropped 4 bases and J dropped 5 bases, with 13 bases sitting between them. Germline CDR1 reads SGHRS; CDR2 reads YFSETQ. The CDR3 loop spans 15 amino acids. The DNA for the CDR3 is TGCGCCAGCAGCCCGGGAGACAGAGATAATTCACCCCTCCACTTT. It translates to CASSPGDRDNSPLHF.

V gene TRBV18 combines with J gene TRBJ1-4; D remains ambiguous. V shed 2 bases and J shed 7 bases, with 8 bases lying between them. The CDR3 consists of 13 residues. Germline V gives CDR1 KGHSH, CDR2 LQKENI. In DNA form, the CDR3 reads TGTGCCAGCTCACCAGGCCCAAGTGAAAAACTGTTTTTT. Its protein is CASSPGPSEKLFF.

The chain joins TRBV6-5 to TRBJ2-7; 9 bases are a match to TRBD1. This CDR3 spans 13 amino acids. V gave up 8 bases and J gave up 4 bases; unmatched junction bases: 6. In germline, CDR1 is MNHEY, CDR2 SVGAGI. The CDR3 DNA reads as TGTGCCAGCTCCCGGGACAGGGAGTACGAGCAGTACTTC. Encoded protein: CASSRDREYEQYF.

The chain has TRBV18 and TRBJ1-2; D ambiguous. Germline V gene data show CDR1 as KGHSH and CDR2 as LQKENI. The CDR3 is 15 amino acids. V was cut by 2 bases and J by 0 bases, with 10 bases left in between. The CDR3 DNA is TGTGCCAGCTCACCAGGAACAGAAGCTAACTATGGCTACACCTTC. Protein sequence: CASSPGTEANYGYTF.

The chain employs TRBV5-6 and TRBJ1-1; 8 nucleotides match TRBD1. The CDR3 has 14 residues. Germline CDR1 SGHDT, CDR2 YYEEEE. V shed 1 base and J 6 bases; nucleotides not matched to a gene: 5. The CDR3 nucleotides are TGTGCCAGCAGCTTGATCAGGGGGCGGGCTGAAGCTTTCTTT. Translated: CASSLIRGRAEAFF.

The J gene is TRBJ1-1, the V gene TRBV30, with D possibly being TRBD1 (6 bases). The CDR3 spans 14 residues. Germline-derived CDR1 and CDR2 are GTSNPN and SVGIG (reference sequence). V lost 0 bases and J 1 base, leaving 9 bases between the germline ends. CDR3 sequence reads: CAWSVKTGNTEAFF. The CDR3 region has the DNA TGTGCCTGGAGTGTAAAGACAGGGAACACTGAAGCTTTCTTT.

The V and J genes are TRBV6-5 and TRBJ2-4; tentatively, D is TRBD2 (5 bases). The CDR3 consists of 15 residues. Germline CDR1 MNHEY, CDR2 SVGAGI. Trimming took off 3 bases at V and 1 base at J, with 10 bases between the two ends. CDR3 DNA: TGTGCCAGCAGTTATACTAGGTCGGCCAAAAACATTCAGTACTTC. It yields the protein CASSYTRSAKNIQYF.

This chain connects TRBV29-1 to TRBJ1-2, with 7 bases lining up with TRBD1. There are 12 residues in the CDR3. Germline CDR1 is SQVTM and CDR2 is ANQGSEA. CDR3 nucleotide sequence: TGCAGTGCTCAGGGGACAGTGGCTGTCTACACCTTC. Translated, it gives CSAQGTVAVYTF.

The rearrangement links TRBV3-1 (or the pseudogene TRBV3-2) to TRBJ2-1; TRBD2 matches 7 bases. Germline CDR1 reads LGHDT; CDR2 reads YNNKEL (reference sequence). The CDR3 has 14 residues. The J segment lost 5 bases and the V segment lost 4 bases, leaving 5 bases of the junction unmatched. DNA for the CDR3: TGTGCCAGCAGCCGAAGAGGACTAGACAATGAGCAGTTCTTC. Translated, it gives CASSRRGLDNEQFF.

V is TRBV18 and J is TRBJ1-2, with TRBD1 matching 7 bases. The V gene end was trimmed by 4 bases and the J gene end by 3 bases; junction bases not matched to a gene: 8. The germline V gene has CDR1 KGHSH and CDR2 LQKENI. The CDR3 loop spans 15 amino acids. In DNA form, the CDR3 reads TGTGCCAGCTCACGCCGCAATGACAGGGACTATGGCTACACCTTC. Encoded protein: CASSRRNDRDYGYTF.

V is TRBV6-6 and J is TRBJ2-1; the D is unclear. The CDR3 spans 12 residues. Looked up from germline, CDR1 is MNHNY and CDR2 is SVGAGI (reference sequence). V was trimmed by 6 bases and J by 8 bases, leaving 11 bases between them. CDR3 in DNA: TGTGCCAGCAGCCAACGCGTGTATGAGCAGTTCTTC. It encodes CASSQRVYEQFF.

The chain is built from TRBV27 and TRBJ2-1; possibly TRBD2 for D (5 bases). The CDR3 is made up of 15 amino acids. Trimming took 3 bases from V and 4 from J, leaving 13 bases between them. Germline-derived CDR1 and CDR2 are MNHEY and SMNVEV (reference sequence). The CDR3 sequence is CASSFSSSFYNEQFF. In nucleotides, the CDR3 is TGTGCCAGCAGTTTCAGTTCTAGCTTTTACAATGAGCAGTTCTTC.

The chain links TRBV11-3 to TRBJ1-3; D gene uncertain. CDR3 length: 16 residues. From germline, CDR1 is SGHNT and CDR2 YENEEA. The V end was cut by 5 bases, the J end by 0 bases, with 14 bases between. The CDR3 reads CASSPYSRSSGNTIYF. In DNA form, the CDR3 reads TGTGCCAGCAGCCCCTATTCGAGGAGCTCTGGAAACACCATATATTTT.

V usage is TRBV18 and J usage is TRBJ1-1; perhaps TRBD1 as D (6 bases). Trimming stripped 3 bases from V and 4 bases from J, with 27 bases between. The CDR3 has 19 amino acids. Germline V lookup: CDR1 KGHSH, CDR2 LQKENI. This CDR3 reads CASSPLGIRTASDTTEAFF. The CDR3 DNA sequence: TGTGCCAGCTCACCCCTAGGGATAAGGACAGCATCCGACACCACTGAAGCTTTCTTT.